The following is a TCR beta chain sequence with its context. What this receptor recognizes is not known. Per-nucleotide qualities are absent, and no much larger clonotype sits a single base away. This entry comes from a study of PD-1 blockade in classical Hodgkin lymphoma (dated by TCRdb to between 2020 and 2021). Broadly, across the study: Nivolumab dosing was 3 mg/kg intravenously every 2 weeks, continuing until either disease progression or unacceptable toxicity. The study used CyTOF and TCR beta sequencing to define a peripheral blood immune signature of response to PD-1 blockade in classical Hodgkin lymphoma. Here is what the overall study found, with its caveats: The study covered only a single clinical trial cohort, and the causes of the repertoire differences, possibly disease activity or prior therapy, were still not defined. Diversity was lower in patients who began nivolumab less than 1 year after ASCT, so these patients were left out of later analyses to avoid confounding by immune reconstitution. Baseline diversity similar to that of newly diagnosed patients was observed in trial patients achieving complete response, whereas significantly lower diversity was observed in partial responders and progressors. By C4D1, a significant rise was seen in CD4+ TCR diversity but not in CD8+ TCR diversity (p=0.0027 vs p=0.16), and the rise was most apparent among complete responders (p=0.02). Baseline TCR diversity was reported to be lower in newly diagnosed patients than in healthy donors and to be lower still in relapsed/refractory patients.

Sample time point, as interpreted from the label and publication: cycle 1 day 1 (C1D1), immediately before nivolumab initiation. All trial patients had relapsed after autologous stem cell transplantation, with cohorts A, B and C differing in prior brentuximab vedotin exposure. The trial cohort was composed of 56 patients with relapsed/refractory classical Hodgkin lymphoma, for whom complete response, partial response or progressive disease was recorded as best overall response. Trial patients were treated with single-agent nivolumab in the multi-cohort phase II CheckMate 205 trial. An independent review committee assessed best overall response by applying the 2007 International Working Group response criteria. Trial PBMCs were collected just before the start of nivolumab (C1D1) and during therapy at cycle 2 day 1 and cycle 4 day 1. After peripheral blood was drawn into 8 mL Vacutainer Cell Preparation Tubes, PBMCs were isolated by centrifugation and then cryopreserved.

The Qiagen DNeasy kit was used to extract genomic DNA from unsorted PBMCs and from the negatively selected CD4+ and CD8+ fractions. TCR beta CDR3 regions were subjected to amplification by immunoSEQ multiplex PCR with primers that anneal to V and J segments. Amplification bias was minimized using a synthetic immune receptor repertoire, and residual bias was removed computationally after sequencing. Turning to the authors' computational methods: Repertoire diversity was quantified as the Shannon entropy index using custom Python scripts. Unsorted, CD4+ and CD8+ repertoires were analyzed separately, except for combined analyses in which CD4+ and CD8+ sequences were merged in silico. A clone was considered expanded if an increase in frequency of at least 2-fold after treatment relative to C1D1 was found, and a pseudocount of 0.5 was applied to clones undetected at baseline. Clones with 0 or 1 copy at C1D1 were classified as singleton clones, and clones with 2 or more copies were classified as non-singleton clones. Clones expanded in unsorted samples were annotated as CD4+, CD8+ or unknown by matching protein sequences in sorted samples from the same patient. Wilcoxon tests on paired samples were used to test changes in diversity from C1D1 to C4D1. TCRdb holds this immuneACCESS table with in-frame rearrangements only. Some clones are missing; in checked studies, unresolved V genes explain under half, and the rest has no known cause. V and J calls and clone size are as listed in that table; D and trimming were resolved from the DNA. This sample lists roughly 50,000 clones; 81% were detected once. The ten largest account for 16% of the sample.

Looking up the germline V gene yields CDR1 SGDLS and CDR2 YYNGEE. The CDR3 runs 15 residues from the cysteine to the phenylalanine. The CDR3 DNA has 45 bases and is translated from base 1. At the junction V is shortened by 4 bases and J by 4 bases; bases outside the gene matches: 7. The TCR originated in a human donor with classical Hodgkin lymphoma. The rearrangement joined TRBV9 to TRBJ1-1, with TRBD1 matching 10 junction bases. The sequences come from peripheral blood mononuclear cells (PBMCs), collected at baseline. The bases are TGTGCCAGCAGCTCCCGGGACAGGGGTTCCACTGAAGCTTTCTTT. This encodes CASSSRDRGSTEAFF.